The 24 T cell receptor beta chains given below trace back to one sample, sequenced in a study of T-cell memory formation after mild COVID-19. TCRdb reprocessed the 5' RACE reads via MiXCR and lists one record per CDR3 protein. The repertoire holds 120,000 to 150,000 distinct CDR3 sequences, with about 5.5% as singletons. Sequenced: PBMCs or a T cell subset sorted from them (not recorded which). These receptors were collected from an adult woman who had mild COVID-19 (a few samples of this study predate the infection). Cell type and time point are not known.

This clonotype was counted many times. The chain joins TRBV12-3 or TRBV12-4 to TRBJ2-1; the D gene is possibly TRBD2 (6 bases). V shed 6 bases and J shed 2 bases, with 14 bases lying between them. The CDR3 is 15 residues long. In nucleotides, the CDR3 is TGTGCCAGCAGAATGTCTGGCGGGGCCTACAATGAGCAGTTCTTC. Encoded protein: CASRMSGGAYNEQFF.

This clonotype was recorded at least ten times. CDR3 in DNA: TGTGCCACCAGCACCTACAGGGACTTCACTGAAGCTTTCTTT. Encoded protein: CATSTYRDFTEAFF. The chain couples TRBV15 to TRBJ1-1; D possibly corresponds to TRBD1 (6 bases). The CDR3 runs 14 residues. Trimming left V 4 bases short and J 4 bases short, with 13 bases between. Germline CDR1 and CDR2: LNHNV and YYDKDF (reference sequence). The full variable domain, in which reference TRBV15 and TRBJ1-1 provide the parts outside the CDR3, is DAMVIQNPRYQVTQFGKPVTLSCSQTLNHNVMYWYQQKSSQAPKLLFHYYDKDFNNEADTPDNFQSRRPNTSFCFLDIRSPGLGDTAMYLCATSTYRDFTEAFFGQGTRLTVV.

This clonotype turned up a few times. The chain uses TRBV29-1 and TRBJ1-1, with unresolved D. Germline V lookup: CDR1 SQVTM, CDR2 ANQGSEA. The CDR3 extends over 10 amino acids. The V end was cut by 6 bases, the J end by 1 base, with 3 bases between. The CDR3 DNA reads as TGCAGCGTCGGGAACACTGAAGCTTTCTTT. Translating it yields CSVGNTEAFF.

This clonotype was detected a few times. The V and J genes are TRBV30 and TRBJ2-2; D is possibly TRBD1 (8 bases). Germline V gene data show CDR1 as GTSNPN and CDR2 as SVGIG (reference sequence). This CDR3 region has 15 residues. V lost 4 bases, J lost 5 bases, and 17 bases lay in between. CDR3 nucleotides: TGTGCCTGGACCTACAGGGGGGGTTTTACCGGGGAGCTGTTTTTT. It translates to CAWTYRGGFTGELFF.

This clonotype has ten or more counts. J is TRBJ1-5 and V is TRBV18; TRBD1 is a possible D gene (5 bases). V gave up 2 bases and J gave up 8 bases, with 10 bases separating them. Germline V gene data show CDR1 as KGHSH and CDR2 as LQKENI. This CDR3 has 13 residues. The CDR3 DNA reads as TGTGCCAGCTCACCAGGCGACAGAAAGCCCCAGCATTTT. Amino acid sequence: CASSPGDRKPQHF.

This clonotype was seen a handful of times. The CDR3 spells CASQRDSVDEQFF. CDR3 nucleotide sequence: TGTGCCAGCCAGCGGGATTCAGTCGATGAGCAGTTCTTC. The V and J genes are TRBV12-3 or TRBV12-4 and TRBJ2-1, with 7 bases lining up with TRBD2. J lost 8 bases, V lost 8 bases, and 9 bases had no gene match. This CDR3 is 13 amino acids long.

This clonotype was seen ten or more times. The J gene is TRBJ2-1, the V gene TRBV29-1; D possibly corresponds to TRBD2 (5 bases). In germline, CDR1 is SQVTM, CDR2 ANQGSEA. Trimming left V 4 bases short and J 0 bases short, with 19 bases between. This CDR3 comprises 17 residues. The CDR3 coding sequence is TGCAGCGTTGGTGTGCTTGGCGGACTTAGCTCCTACAATGAGCAGTTCTTC. Amino acids: CSVGVLGGLSSYNEQFF.

This clonotype has only a few counts. The chain links TRBV5-1 to TRBJ2-7, with TRBD1 matching 10 bases. The CDR3 is made up of 14 amino acids. After removal of 6 bases from V and 7 bases from J, the junction contained 10 bases not matched to a gene. Germline-derived CDR1 and CDR2 are SGHRS and YFSETQ. The CDR3 nucleotides are TGCGCCAGCAACACCGGGACAGGGGCGCGGGAGCAGTACTTC. Protein sequence: CASNTGTGAREQYF. The entire variable domain, with the rest obtained from reference TRBV5-1 and TRBJ2-7, is as follows: KAGVTQTPRYLIKTRGQQVTLSCSPISGHRSVSWYQQTPGQGLQFLFEYFSETQRNKGNFPGRFSGRQFSNSRSEMNVSTLELGDSALYLCASNTGTGAREQYFGPGTRLTVT.

This clonotype was seen only a few times. This sequence joins TRBV4-1 and TRBJ1-1; D is ambiguous. The length of the CDR3 is 17 residues. Trimming stripped 1 base from V and 2 bases from J, with 17 bases between. From germline, CDR1 is MGHRA and CDR2 YSYEKL. The CDR3 sequence: CASSQGYRPRENTEAFF. DNA of the CDR3: TGCGCCAGCAGCCAAGGTTACCGACCTCGGGAAAACACTGAAGCTTTCTTT.

This clonotype was found many times. The chain employs TRBV7-2 and TRBJ2-3; D is undetermined. The CDR3 totals 17 residues. Germline loops: CDR1 SGHTA, CDR2 FQGNSA. V lost 1 base, J lost 3 bases, and 17 bases lay in between. DNA for the CDR3: TGTGCCAGCAGCTTAGTTTTGTCCCCCGTCGGGACAGATACGCAGTATTTT. Amino acids: CASSLVLSPVGTDTQYF.

This clonotype has a count of ten or more. This chain links TRBV20-1 with TRBJ2-1; TRBD2 matches 9 bases. CDR3 length equals 15 residues. The ends lost 3 bases at V and 6 bases at J; junction bases unmatched: 9. CDR1 is DFQATT and CDR2 is SNEGSKA in the germline V gene (reference sequence). Written as DNA, the CDR3 is TGCAGTGCTAGGGATAGCGGGAGTCAGGGCAATGAGCAGTTCTTC. It is translated as CSARDSGSQGNEQFF.

This chain uses TRBV6-5 with TRBJ2-7; no clear D. The CDR3 has 13 amino acids. CDR1 is MNHEY and CDR2 is SVGAGI in the germline V gene. V was pared by 6 bases and J by 1 base, with 10 bases between. This CDR3 reads CASRMDVSYEQYF. In DNA form, the CDR3 reads TGTGCCAGCAGGATGGACGTATCCTACGAGCAGTACTTC.

This clonotype was picked up many times. This chain uses TRBV18 with TRBJ1-1; TRBD1 matches 8 bases. After removal of 3 bases from V and 5 bases from J, the junction contained 5 bases not matched to a gene. From germline, CDR1 is KGHSH and CDR2 LQKENI. This CDR3 is built from 14 residues. The CDR3 here is CASSPRQGQTEAFF. CDR3 DNA sequence: TGTGCCAGCTCACCGCGACAGGGGCAAACTGAAGCTTTCTTT.

This clonotype has ten or more counts. CDR3 DNA: TGCAGTGCTAGAGAACTTTTATGGGGCACTGAAGCTTTCTTT. As protein: CSARELLWGTEAFF. The V gene is TRBV20-1, the J gene TRBJ1-1; no firm D call. The CDR3 has 14 residues. The V end lost 0 bases, the J end lost 4 bases, and 12 bases lay between the germline ends. Per the germline V gene, CDR1 is DFQATT and CDR2 is SNEGSKA (reference sequence).

Only a few counts were recorded for this clonotype. This chain connects TRBV19 to TRBJ2-7, with D perhaps matching TRBD1 (6 bases). CDR1 is LNHDA, CDR2 SQIVND, per germline (reference sequence). This CDR3 has 16 amino acids. The V end was cut by 5 bases, the J end by 2 bases, with 19 bases between. CDR3 sequence (DNA): TGTGCCAGTAGTCGGATTCAGGGGACGGTGGCCTACGAGCAGTACTTC. It specifies CASSRIQGTVAYEQYF. Full variable domain (outside the CDR3, taken from reference TRBV19 and TRBJ2-7): DGGITQSPKYLFRKEGQNVTLSCEQNLNHDAMYWYRQDPGQGLRLIYYSQIVNDFQKGDIAEGYSVSREKKESFPLTVTSAQKNPTAFYLCASSRIQGTVAYEQYFGPGTRLTVT.

The table lists this clonotype with many counts. This chain joins TRBV5-6 and TRBJ2-7, with D unclear. V lost 1 base and J lost 5, with 4 bases in between. Germline V lookup: CDR1 SGHDT, CDR2 YYEEEE. The CDR3 has 11 amino acids. In DNA form, the CDR3 reads TGTGCCAGCAGCTTGTTGGACGAGCAGTACTTC. It encodes CASSLLDEQYF.

The chain is built from TRBV29-1 and TRBJ2-7, with D unresolved. Germline CDR1 reads SQVTM; CDR2 reads ANQGSEA. The CDR3 sequence is 13 residues long. V shed 4 bases and J shed 3 bases, with 13 bases lying between them. The CDR3 DNA is TGCAGCGTTGTTCTACCGGCCCGCTACGAGCAGTACTTC. Translated: CSVVLPARYEQYF.

This clonotype came up a few times. The V gene is TRBV4-2, the J gene TRBJ1-1; D might be TRBD1 (5 bases). The CDR3 has 15 residues. Germline loops: CDR1 LGHNA, CDR2 YNFKEQ. Trimming pared 0 bases from V and 5 bases from J, leaving 13 bases between. CDR3 region: CASSQEEGRETEAFF. In nucleotides, the CDR3 is TGTGCCAGCAGCCAAGAAGAGGGGCGAGAGACTGAAGCTTTCTTT.

This clonotype was observed once. The chain uses TRBV7-8 and TRBJ1-2, with TRBD1 identical over 8 bases. This CDR3 has 13 amino acids. J lost 3 bases, V lost 9 bases, and 6 bases had no gene match. Looked up from germline, CDR1 is SGHVS and CDR2 is FQNEAQ. The CDR3 DNA is TGTGCCAGAAGGATGGACAGGGACTATGGCTACACCTTC. It translates to CARRMDRDYGYTF.

This clonotype was observed many times. The chain recombines TRBV12-3 or TRBV12-4 with TRBJ2-6, with D possibly TRBD2 on 6 matching bases. The CDR3 loop spans 18 amino acids. Between the trimmed V and J ends, which lost 6 bases and 0 bases, there was a span of 18 bases. CDR3 loop: CASSPRLAQSSGANVLTF. CDR3 sequence (DNA): TGTGCCAGCAGCCCCCGTCTAGCGCAGAGCTCTGGGGCCAACGTCCTGACTTTC.

In its sample, this clonotype was seen a few times. The chain uses TRBV15 and TRBJ2-5, with D perhaps assigned TRBD1 or TRBD2 (6 bases each). Trimming removed 5 bases at V and 2 bases at J, with 9 bases between. CDR1 and CDR2 (germline): LNHNV, YYDKDF (reference sequence). The CDR3 has 13 amino acids. The CDR3 sequence: CATSWGAQETQYF. The CDR3 DNA is TGTGCCACCAGCTGGGGGGCACAAGAGACCCAGTACTTC. The full variable domain, completed using reference TRBV15 and TRBJ2-5, is DAMVIQNPRYQVTQFGKPVTLSCSQTLNHNVMYWYQQKSSQAPKLLFHYYDKDFNNEADTPDNFQSRRPNTSFCFLDIRSPGLGDTAMYLCATSWGAQETQYFGPGTRLLVL.

At least ten counts were recorded for this clonotype. The chain uses TRBV4-3 and TRBJ2-7; 7 bases match TRBD2. Germline CDR1 and CDR2: LGHNA and YSLEER. V gave up 1 base and J gave up 0 bases; unmatched junction bases: 9. The CDR3 contains 17 residues. The chain's CDR3 is CASSQVVASGLSYEQYF. The DNA for the CDR3 is TGCGCCAGCAGCCAAGTGGTGGCTAGCGGACTCTCCTACGAGCAGTACTTC.

This clonotype has a count of ten or more. The chain couples TRBV30 to TRBJ2-7; 7 bases agree with TRBD1. This CDR3 has 13 residues. The germline V gene encodes CDR1 GTSNPN and CDR2 SVGIG (reference sequence). V gave up 1 base and J gave up 3 bases; unmatched junction bases: 3. This CDR3 reads CAWSGGTVYEQYF. In DNA, the CDR3 is TGTGCCTGGAGTGGGGGGACAGTCTACGAGCAGTACTTC.

This clonotype was recorded many times. The V and J genes are TRBV4-1 and TRBJ2-7; 8 bases align to TRBD2. Trimming cost V 7 bases and J 2 bases; bases outside gene matches: 13. The CDR3 contains 16 residues. Germline lookup yields CDR1 MGHRA and CDR2 YSYEKL. For the CDR3, the DNA is TGCGCCAGCACGGCTTGGCCTAGCGGGCCAGCCTACGAGCAGTACTTC. It codes for CASTAWPSGPAYEQYF.